This T cell receptor beta chain is from a study of T cell changes during pregnancy in multiple sclerosis. This clone was picked up a small number of times. Data came from immunoSEQ multiplex PCR; TCRdb stores just in-frame clones and leaves some out. The data show 60,000 to 90,000 clones, 90% to 95% seen once. The CDR3 spans 14 residues. V gave up 3 bases and J gave up 0 bases, with 9 bases separating them. Germline V gene lookup returns CDR1 SGHTS and CDR2 YDEGEE. Here the sequenced sample was peripheral blood, taken after pregnancy. The receptor was derived from a female donor in good health, enrolled as a control in a pregnancy study. The gene calls are TRBV5-8 and TRBJ1-1, with unresolved D. CDR3 amino acids: CASSSTVMNTEAFF. The CDR3 nucleotides are TGTGCCAGCAGCTCCACAGTAATGAACACTGAAGCTTTCTTT. Variable domain in full (rest from reference TRBV5-8 and TRBJ1-1): EAGVTQSPTHLIKTRGQQATLRCSPISGHTSVYWYQQALGLGLQFLLWYDEGEERNRGNFPPRFSGRQFPNYSSELNVNALELEDSALYLCASSSTVMNTEAFFGQGTRLTVV.